A selection of T cell receptor beta chains follows, all from one sample in a study of blood T cell repertoires in COVID-19. Repertoires were generated with immunoSEQ multiplex PCR, while TCRdb's copy carries only in-frame clones and drops some. The top ten clones hold 1.7% of a sample with 350,000 to 450,000 clones, about nine tenths of them seen once. Specimen: PBMCs or T cells enriched from blood (not recorded which). The receptors shown here come from a woman aged 25 to 39 who had recovered from COVID-19. The CDR3 runs from the conserved cysteine through the conserved F or W. A D gene is named only where the DNA matches it firmly. A clone size is listed for some rows: how often the clone was seen (once, few, many), or a class if it is expanded.

D gene: -
J gene: TRBJ1-2
V gene: TRBV2
clone size: -
CDR3 DNA: TGTGCCAGCAGTGAGGGGCAGTATGGCTACACCTTC
CDR3 protein: CASSEGQYGYTF

D gene: TRBD1
J gene: TRBJ2-7
V gene: TRBV9
clone size: -
CDR3 DNA: TGTGCCAGCAGCGTTGCTCCGACAGGGTTCCACGAGCAGTACTTC
CDR3 protein: CASSVAPTGFHEQYF

D gene: TRBD2
J gene: TRBJ2-1
V gene: TRBV15
clone size: -
CDR3 DNA: TGTGCCACCGAAGGGACTAGCGGGAGCTCCTACAATGAGCAGTTCTTC
CDR3 protein: CATEGTSGSSYNEQFF

D gene: -
J gene: TRBJ1-5
V gene: TRBV13
clone size: -
CDR3 DNA: TGTGCCAGCAGCTCACGCTCGGAGACCCTATCGGCCCAGCATTTT
CDR3 protein: CASSSRSETLSAQHF

D gene: TRBD2
J gene: TRBJ2-3
V gene: TRBV4-2
clone size: -
CDR3 DNA: TGTGCCAGCAGCCAAGAAGGCGGGAGGAACGCAGATACGCAGTATTTT
CDR3 protein: CASSQEGGRNADTQYF

D gene: -
J gene: TRBJ1-1
V gene: TRBV27
clone size: -
CDR3 DNA: TGTGCCAGCAGTTCCTTAGGGGCGGATGGCACTGAAGCTTTCTTT
CDR3 protein: CASSSLGADGTEAFF

D gene: -
J gene: TRBJ2-7
V gene: TRBV6-5
clone size: -
CDR3 DNA: TGTGCCAGCAGTTACGCAGGGGCGAGCTCCTACGAGCAGTACTTC
CDR3 protein: CASSYAGASSYEQYF

D gene: TRBD1
J gene: TRBJ2-3
V gene: TRBV18
clone size: -
CDR3 DNA: TGTGCCAGCTCCACCACGGGACAGGGTCGGCAGGATACGCAGTATTTT
CDR3 protein: CASSTTGQGRQDTQYF

D gene: TRBD2
J gene: TRBJ2-2
V gene: TRBV14
clone size: -
CDR3 DNA: TGTGCCAGCAGCCAAAGACTAGCGGGATGGACCGGGGAGCTGTTTTTT
CDR3 protein: CASSQRLAGWTGELFF

D gene: TRBD2
J gene: TRBJ2-3
V gene: TRBV10-1
clone size: -
CDR3 DNA: TGCGCCAGCAGCGAGACTAGCGGGAGGGCCAAAGATACGCAGTATTTT
CDR3 protein: CASSETSGRAKDTQYF

D gene: TRBD1
J gene: TRBJ2-7
V gene: TRBV7-2
clone size: few
CDR3 DNA: TGTGCCAGCAGCTTAGTAGTGGGGACAGGGGGAGTTCGGGAGCAGTACTTC
CDR3 protein: CASSLVVGTGGVREQYF

D gene: -
J gene: TRBJ1-2
V gene: TRBV27
clone size: -
CDR3 DNA: TGTGCCAGCAGTATGGTGGGAGGGAGCGGCTACGGCTATGGCTACACCTTC
CDR3 protein: CASSMVGGSGYGYGYTF

D gene: -
J gene: TRBJ2-7
V gene: TRBV7-2
clone size: -
CDR3 DNA: TGTGCCAGCAGCTTAGAGCAGGGGCGAGGCTACGAGCAGTACTTC
CDR3 protein: CASSLEQGRGYEQYF

D gene: TRBD1
J gene: TRBJ1-1
V gene: TRBV28
clone size: once
CDR3 DNA: TGTGCCAGCAGTGACAGGGGTGACACTGAAGCTTTCTTT
CDR3 protein: CASSDRGDTEAFF

D gene: TRBD1
J gene: TRBJ2-2
V gene: TRBV5-1
clone size: -
CDR3 DNA: TGCGCCAGCAGCTTGTTGGGACAGGGGAACACCGGGGAGCTGTTTTTT
CDR3 protein: CASSLLGQGNTGELFF

D gene: -
J gene: TRBJ2-2
V gene: TRBV5-1
clone size: -
CDR3 DNA: TGCGCCAGCAGCTCTACCACAGGGAGCACCGGGGAGCTGTTTTTT
CDR3 protein: CASSSTTGSTGELFF

D gene: TRBD1
J gene: TRBJ2-7
V gene: TRBV3-1/TRBV3-2
clone size: -
CDR3 DNA: TGTGCCAGCAGCGGGCGCAGGGGGATTTTTACCTACGAGCAGTACTTC
CDR3 protein: CASSGRRGIFTYEQYF

D gene: -
J gene: TRBJ1-2
V gene: TRBV6-5
clone size: -
CDR3 DNA: TGTGCCAGCAGTTACTCGGCTGCTAACTATGGCTACACCTTC
CDR3 protein: CASSYSAANYGYTF

D gene: -
J gene: TRBJ1-2
V gene: TRBV29-1
clone size: -
CDR3 DNA: TGCAGCGCTGAACCTCCGGGGGCTAACTATGGCTACACCTTC
CDR3 protein: CSAEPPGANYGYTF

D gene: TRBD1
J gene: TRBJ1-1
V gene: TRBV5-1
clone size: -
CDR3 DNA: TGCGCCAGCAGCCCCAAAGCCGGGACAGGTAACACTGAAGCTTTCTTT
CDR3 protein: CASSPKAGTGNTEAFF

D gene: -
J gene: TRBJ2-5
V gene: TRBV9
clone size: -
CDR3 DNA: TGTGCCAGCAGCGCCACGGGGACAACCGCAGAGACCCAGTACTTC
CDR3 protein: CASSATGTTAETQYF

D gene: TRBD1
J gene: TRBJ1-1
V gene: TRBV18
clone size: -
CDR3 DNA: TGTGCCAGCTCACCGACAGGGGCCAGGGGCACTGAAGCTTTCTTT
CDR3 protein: CASSPTGARGTEAFF

D gene: -
J gene: TRBJ2-1
V gene: TRBV24-1
clone size: -
CDR3 DNA: TGTGCCACCAGTGATCGAGCCACAGGGTATGAGCAGTTCTTC
CDR3 protein: CATSDRATGYEQFF

D gene: TRBD1
J gene: TRBJ2-1
V gene: TRBV7-2
clone size: few
CDR3 DNA: TGTGCCAGCAGTTCCGACAGGGACAATGAGCAGTTCTTC
CDR3 protein: CASSSDRDNEQFF

D gene: TRBD1
J gene: TRBJ1-1
V gene: TRBV7-2
clone size: -
CDR3 DNA: TGTGCCAGCAGCTTAATGGGACAGTCCCTAGAAGCTTTCTTT
CDR3 protein: CASSLMGQSLEAFF

D gene: TRBD1
J gene: TRBJ2-4
V gene: TRBV15
clone size: -
CDR3 DNA: TGTGCCACCAGCATTTATCCGGACAGGCTAGCCAAAAACATTCAGTACTTC
CDR3 protein: CATSIYPDRLAKNIQYF

D gene: -
J gene: TRBJ2-1
V gene: TRBV30
clone size: -
CDR3 DNA: TGTGCCTGGAGAATTACTTCCTACAATGAGCAGTTCTTC
CDR3 protein: CAWRITSYNEQFF

D gene: -
J gene: TRBJ1-1
V gene: TRBV6-1
clone size: -
CDR3 DNA: TGTGCCAGCAGTGATCGGGGGAGGAGGACTGAAGCTTTCTTT
CDR3 protein: CASSDRGRRTEAFF

D gene: -
J gene: TRBJ1-4
V gene: TRBV30
clone size: -
CDR3 DNA: TGTGCCTGGAGTCCGGGCAGGGTGGGTGAAAAACTGTTTTTT
CDR3 protein: CAWSPGRVGEKLFF

D gene: -
J gene: TRBJ1-4
V gene: TRBV5-6
clone size: -
CDR3 DNA: TGTGCCAGCAGCTATGGAGGTATGGGACTGTTTTTT
CDR3 protein: CASSYGGMGLFF

D gene: TRBD2
J gene: TRBJ2-7
V gene: TRBV4-1
clone size: few
CDR3 DNA: TGCGCCAGCAGCCTACTAGCGGGGGGGTTCTACGAGCAGTACTTC
CDR3 protein: CASSLLAGGFYEQYF

D gene: -
J gene: TRBJ1-4
V gene: TRBV5-4
clone size: -
CDR3 DNA: TGTGCCAGCAGCCCCCCGGGGGGCCCGGATGAAAAACTGTTTTTT
CDR3 protein: CASSPPGGPDEKLFF

D gene: TRBD1
J gene: TRBJ1-1
V gene: TRBV30
clone size: -
CDR3 DNA: TGTGCCTTAGACAGGGGCACTGAAGCTTTCTTT
CDR3 protein: CALDRGTEAFF

D gene: -
J gene: TRBJ2-7
V gene: TRBV29-1
clone size: -
CDR3 DNA: TGCAGCGTTGCAGGGGTTTTGGGCTACGAGCAGTACTTC
CDR3 protein: CSVAGVLGYEQYF

D gene: -
J gene: TRBJ2-2
V gene: TRBV10-1
clone size: few
CDR3 DNA: TGCGCCAGCAGTGGGACTGGGAACACCGGGGAGCTGTTTTTT
CDR3 protein: CASSGTGNTGELFF

D gene: -
J gene: TRBJ2-1
V gene: TRBV4-1
clone size: -
CDR3 DNA: TGCGCCAGCAGCCAAGTCAGAGCGGGCAGCAATGAGCAGTTCTTC
CDR3 protein: CASSQVRAGSNEQFF

D gene: -
J gene: TRBJ2-7
V gene: TRBV21-1
clone size: -
CDR3 DNA: TGTGCCAGCGGTATAAATGAGTTCTCCTACGAGCAGTACTTC
CDR3 protein: CASGINEFSYEQYF